Each of the 21 T cell receptor beta chains below was sequenced from the same sample in a study of blood T cells in healthy people across ages. PCR was performed a second time for about 6 to 12 cycles using a sample-barcoded 5' primer and a J-beta primer mix. From the 5' RACE reads, TCRdb called clonotypes with MiXCR, one entry per CDR3 protein. The repertoire includes about 1,600,000 distinct CDR3 sequences, roughly 45% of them detected once, and approximately 7.9% sits in the top ten. The sample was blood. The receptors come from a woman under 30 in good health.

The chain has TRBV20-1 and TRBJ1-3; TRBD1 is a possible D gene (5 bases). V lost 3 bases and J lost 2, with 14 bases in between. Germline assignment: CDR1 DFQATT and CDR2 SNEGSKA (reference sequence). There are 15 residues in the CDR3. The chain's CDR3 is CSARNPRTTGNTIYF. The CDR3 nucleotides are TGCAGTGCTAGGAACCCCCGGACAACTGGAAACACCATATATTTT.

CDR3: CASSFFSGGHQETQYF. The CDR3 DNA is TGTGCCAGCAGTTTCTTTTCAGGGGGACACCAAGAGACCCAGTACTTC. This chain joins TRBV12-3 or TRBV12-4 and TRBJ2-5; 7 bases match TRBD1. Unmatched junction bases numbered 7, after V lost 3 bases and J lost 0 bases. This CDR3 has 16 amino acids.

The chain carries TRBV12-5 and TRBJ2-4; TRBD2 aligns across 7 bases. The better agreement between TRBJ2-5 and the DNA end casts doubt on the J call. There are 20 residues in the CDR3. Germline V gives CDR1 LGHNT, CDR2 FRNRAP. This CDR3 reads CASGLAAGDLKGAGAKTQYF. The CDR3 DNA is TGTGCTAGTGGTTTGGCCGCGGGGGATCTTAAAGGGGCGGGAGCGAAGACCCAGTACTTC.

This chain joins TRBV19 and TRBJ2-1; perhaps TRBD1 as D (6 bases). Looked up from germline, CDR1 is LNHDA and CDR2 is SQIVND (reference sequence). The CDR3 is 11 amino acids. V gave up 4 bases and J gave up 15 bases, with 13 bases separating them. The CDR3 reads CASSNRVSRFF. The CDR3 DNA sequence: TGTGCCAGTAGTAACAGGGTCTCCCGGTTCTTC.

The chain couples TRBV6-1 to TRBJ1-2; D unresolved. Trimming took 6 bases from V and 5 from J, leaving 4 bases between them. This CDR3 has 10 residues. The germline V gene encodes CDR1 MNHNS and CDR2 SASEGT. This CDR3 is CASREYGYTF. CDR3 coding DNA: TGTGCCAGCAGGGAGTATGGCTACACCTTC.

This clonotype showed up just a few times. This chain uses TRBV21-1 with TRBJ1-5; the table's D call, TRBD1, was not checked against the DNA. TRBV21-1 is noted as a pseudogene. The CDR3 runs to 18 residues. The CDR3 is CASSKRYETGRSGQPQHF. The CDR3 DNA reads as TGTGCCAGCAGCAAAAGGTATGAGACAGGGAGATCGGGCCAGCCCCAGCATTTT.

This clonotype occurred a few times. This chain links TRBV11-2 with TRBJ2-4; D tentatively fits TRBD1 or TRBD2 (5 bases each). The ends were cut back, 1 base at V and 7 bases at J, with 11 bases in the middle. Germline CDR1 SGHAT, CDR2 FQNNGV. There are 14 residues in the CDR3. DNA of the CDR3: TGTGCCAGCAGCTTAGGCCGGGACCGGAACATTCAGTACTTC. Translating it yields CASSLGRDRNIQYF. Based on the CDR3 plus reference TRBV11-2 and TRBJ2-4, the full variable domain is EAGVAQSPRYKIIEKRQSVAFWCNPISGHATLYWYQQILGQGPKLLIQFQNNGVVDDSQLPKDRFSAERLKGVDSTLKIQPAKLEDSAVYLCASSLGRDRNIQYFGAGTRLSVL.

This clonotype was counted only a few times. The rearrangement uses TRBV12-3 or TRBV12-4 and TRBJ1-5, with TRBD1 identical over 9 bases. The V segment lost 5 bases and the J segment 3 bases; nucleotides outside the gene matches: 8. This CDR3 is 16 amino acids long. The DNA of the CDR3 is TGTGCCAGCAGTCTGGATGGGACAGGGAACAATCAGCCCCAGCATTTT. Translating it yields CASSLDGTGNNQPQHF.

The genes are TRBV3-1 and TRBJ2-3, with 7 positions matching TRBD2. CDR3 length: 17 residues. Germline CDR1 LGHDT, CDR2 YNNKEL (reference sequence). The V and J ends lost 3 bases and 2 bases, in that order; junction bases with no gene match: 11. CDR3 nucleotides: TGTGCCAGCAGCCACGTCGTAGGACTAGACCTCACAGATACGCAGTATTTT. Protein sequence: CASSHVVGLDLTDTQYF.

This clonotype appeared a few times. This chain links TRBV20-1 with TRBJ2-3, with 8 bases fitting TRBD1. The CDR3 length is 15 residues. From germline, CDR1 is DFQATT and CDR2 SNEGSKA (reference sequence). The trim removed 6 bases at V and 1 base at J, leaving 9 bases unmatched. In DNA form, the CDR3 reads TGCAGTGCCCATCCACCGGGACAGGGCACAGATACGCAGTATTTT. Its protein is CSAHPPGQGTDTQYF.

This chain connects TRBV2 to TRBJ1-1, with 9 bases matching TRBD1. Germline lookup yields CDR1 SNHLY and CDR2 FYNNEI. V was clipped by 6 bases and J by 3 bases; unmatched bases: 11. The CDR3 loop spans 16 amino acids. The CDR3 DNA reads TGTGCCAGCAGCCCCCTGAGGGACAGGGTGGACACTGAAGCTTTCTTT. It encodes CASSPLRDRVDTEAFF.

This sequence joins TRBV11-2 and TRBJ2-1, with TRBD2 identical over 8 bases. This CDR3 spans 14 amino acids. After removal of 8 bases from V and 3 bases from J, the junction contained 6 bases not matched to a gene. Germline V gives CDR1 SGHAT, CDR2 FQNNGV. The DNA of the CDR3 is TGTGCCAGCCATGGAAGCGGGAGCTACAATGAGCAGTTCTTC. Its translation: CASHGSGSYNEQFF.

V is TRBV9 and J is TRBJ2-5, with TRBD2 matching over 9 bases. The DNA end lines up better with TRBJ2-7; the J call may be wrong. CDR1 is SGDLS and CDR2 is YYNGEE in the germline V gene. The CDR3 consists of 16 residues. CDR3 protein: CASSFGTGTSWSEQYF. CDR3 sequence (DNA): TGTGCCAGCAGCTTTGGAACCGGGACTAGCTGGAGCGAGCAGTACTTC.

The sample holds a few counts of this clonotype. V is TRBV4-1 and J is TRBJ1-2, with 7 bases lining up with TRBD1. V lost 1 base to trimming and J lost 4 bases; unmatched junction nucleotides: 9. This CDR3 region has 16 residues. CDR1 and CDR2 (germline): MGHRA, YSYEKL. In DNA, the CDR3 is TGCGCCAGCAGCCAAGCGCGACAGGGTCAGAGCTATGGCTACACCTTC. This codes for CASSQARQGQSYGYTF.

This clonotype has only one observation. This sequence joins TRBV2 and TRBJ1-5; D is possibly TRBD1 (6 bases). The CDR3 is made up of 16 amino acids. V was cut by 0 bases and J by 2 bases, with 11 bases left in between. Germline V gene data show CDR1 as SNHLY and CDR2 as FYNNEI. The CDR3 DNA follows: TGTGCCAGCAGTGAAGCAGGGGGAACGGGCAATCAGCCCCAGCATTTT. Its protein is CASSEAGGTGNQPQHF.

This clonotype appeared a few times. This sequence joins TRBV3-1 and TRBJ2-3; 16 nucleotides align to TRBD2. Germline V CDR1 and CDR2: LGHDT, YNNKEL (reference sequence). Germline trimming cut 4 bases from V and 9 bases from J; bases unmatched to any gene: 13. This CDR3 is built from 18 residues. In DNA form, the CDR3 reads TGTGCCAGCAGCCCCACGGGACTAGCGGGGGGGAAAAGGGGCACGCAGTATTTT. Residues: CASSPTGLAGGKRGTQYF.

The rearrangement uses TRBV7-2 and TRBJ2-1; 9 positions agree with TRBD2. After removal of 0 bases from V and 8 bases from J, the junction contained 14 bases not matched to a gene. Germline V gene data show CDR1 as SGHTA and CDR2 as FQGNSA. The CDR3 is 18 residues long. The CDR3 region has the DNA TGTGCCAGCAGCTTAGCGTGGGGTAGCGGGAGACCGTTCGATGAGCAGTTCTTC. This gives the protein CASSLAWGSGRPFDEQFF.

V and J are TRBV9 and TRBJ1-6; tentative D call: TRBD1 (5 bases). Trimming cost V 7 bases and J 7 bases, with 12 bases left between them. CDR3 size: 13 residues. Germline V gene lookup returns CDR1 SGDLS and CDR2 YYNGEE. The CDR3 DNA sequence: TGTGCCAGCCAGTCCGACAGAAATTCACCCCTCCACTTT. Translating it yields CASQSDRNSPLHF.

In its sample, this clonotype was seen a few times. This chain connects TRBV13 to TRBJ1-1; the D is unclear. Germline CDR1 PRHDT, CDR2 FYEKMQ (reference sequence). CDR3 length: 14 amino acids. V was pared by 8 bases and J by 4 bases, with 17 bases between. The CDR3 DNA follows: TGTGCCAGCCTTCAATTTGCCGTGGGCACTGAAGCTTTCTTT. Protein product: CASLQFAVGTEAFF.

This clonotype has just a few counts. The chain combines TRBV5-1 with TRBJ1-2, with TRBD1 identical over 8 bases. With V trimmed by 4 bases and J by 0 bases, 5 bases remained unmatched. The CDR3 has 15 amino acids. Germline-derived CDR1 and CDR2 are SGHRS and YFSETQ. The CDR3 DNA sequence: TGCGCCAGCAGCCAACCGGGACAGGCTAACTATGGCTACACCTTC. The encoded protein is CASSQPGQANYGYTF.

This clonotype showed up just a few times. The chain links TRBV12-3 or TRBV12-4 to TRBJ2-5; D possibly corresponds to TRBD2 (6 bases). The J call is uncertain, as TRBJ2-7 better fits the DNA end. CDR3 length: 13 residues. The CDR3 loop is CASSLYRRGEQYF. DNA for the CDR3: TGTGCCAGCAGTTTATACAGGCGGGGCGAGCAGTACTTC.